The sequence of this TCR beta chain was determined in a study of blood T cell repertoires in COVID-19. Study summary: Specimens from acute and convalescent COVID-19 originated in the United States, Italy and Spain.

Under the authors' procedure: By means of reference gene primer amplification, nucleated cell counts were estimated. Assay used: immunoSEQ multiplex PCR; TCRdb lists only in-frame clones, some missing. For V, J and clone size, that table is used; D and trimming come from the DNA. The data hold around 230,000 clones, with roughly 82% observed a single time. CDR1 MNHEY and CDR2 SVGEGT come from the germline V gene. This CDR3 is built from 14 residues. V gave up 2 bases and J gave up 6 bases, with 14 bases separating them. The rearrangement uses TRBV6-2 or TRBV6-3 and TRBJ2-7, with D possibly TRBD2 on 6 matching bases. The sequenced material came from peripheral blood. The sequence was obtained from a man in his forties who had recovered from COVID-19. CDR3 sequence reads: CASSYTSGGSEQYF. CDR3 bases: TGTGCCAGCAGTTACACCTCCGGGGGATCCGAGCAGTACTTC.